This T cell receptor (beta chain) was captured by sequencing in a study of blood T cells in healthy people across ages. Study observations and caveats: Both naive CD4+ cell counts and diversity were greater in long-lived donors than in aged donors.

For the second PCR, which ran for 7 to 11 cycles, a sample-barcoded 5' primer and a J-beta primer mix were used. Every molecule of cDNA carried a tag from a template-switch adaptor with 12 random nucleotides. TCRdb re-derived calls from the 5' RACE reads in MiXCR, one entry per CDR3 protein. The repertoire holds approximately 320,000 distinct CDR3 sequences, 25% to 30% seen once, with approximately 30% in the top ten. Points on this clonotype: No antigen is known for it.

Germline assignment: CDR1 LGHNA and CDR2 YNFKEQ. CDR3 size: 20 residues. J lost 8 bases, V lost 3 bases, and 16 bases had no gene match. Extracted total RNA amounted to at least 5.5 micrograms for each sample. Material: blood. The chain joins TRBV4-2 to TRBJ2-1; TRBD2 agrees at 16 bases. This TCR derives from a woman between 65 and 79 years old in good health. CDR3 sequence reads: CASSQAESGLAGGPGYEQFF. CDR3 DNA sequence: TGTGCCAGCAGCCAGGCTGAATCGGGACTAGCGGGGGGGCCCGGGTATGAGCAGTTCTTC.